The T cell receptor beta chain under discussion was sequenced for a study of beta chain features in type 1 diabetes. Heparinised blood was drawn once per donor, averaging roughly 120 mL. The whole isolated RNA underwent reverse transcription, so sequencing captured expressed TCRB transcripts. Profiled with immunoSEQ multiplex PCR; TCRdb holds only in-frame clones, not every one. This sample has over 300,000 clones, with 9.3% found just once. The CDR3 runs to 11 residues. Germline CDR1 reads MNHEY; CDR2 reads SMNVEV (reference sequence). Trimming pared 6 bases from V and 3 bases from J, leaving 3 bases between. Findings of the study overall: Type 1 diabetes patients showed a moderate but significant shortening of TCRB CDR3s in all four CD4+ subsets.

On this clone: Its antigen is unidentified.

The sequence derives from a man aged 30-40 years with type 1 diabetes. The sample was central memory CD4+ T cells from blood. The V and J genes are TRBV27 and TRBJ2-1; D remains ambiguous. CDR3: CASSHYNEQFF. In DNA form, the CDR3 reads TGTGCCAGCAGCCACTACAATGAGCAGTTCTTC.